The entry that follows covers one T cell receptor beta chain sequence. The antigen it binds to is not known. It has no much larger one-base neighbor in the sample; base qualities were not kept. The donors were healthy, HIV-negative adults with no recently reported acute infections or vaccinations. All donors were Caucasian adults living in Nashville, Tennessee, USA. CD4+ T cells were enriched by magnetic negative selection, after which naive cells were positively selected on CD45RA and the negative fraction was taken as the memory subset. Blood was obtained by leukapheresis, after which PBMCs were separated by Ficoll-Histopaque density gradient centrifugation and cryopreserved in liquid nitrogen vapor phase. Purity and quantity of every magnetically sorted T cell population were checked by analytical flow cytometry. From each sorted fraction, genomic DNA was isolated and quantified by UV absorbance on a Nanodrop 2000c.

In the germline V gene (reference sequence), CDR1 corresponds to MNHNY and CDR2 to SVGAGI. From its cysteine to its phenylalanine, the CDR3 spans 13 amino acids. CDR3 DNA is the only sequence kept; it has 39 bases, read in frame from the first base. V and J are truncated by 6 bases and 6 bases respectively, leaving an intervening sequence of 14 bases. TCR CDR3 regions were amplified from genomic DNA by multiplex PCR using the deep immunoSEQ assay. Extracted genomic DNA from each cell subset was distributed evenly across all wells of several immunoSEQ 96-well plates, and each plate was treated as a replicate. For sorted subsets, each replicate PCR was loaded with about 0.2 ug genomic DNA, equivalent to about 30,000 T cell genomes. Purified libraries were measured with a Qubit 3.0 fluorometer, size-checked on a Bioanalyzer 2100, and measured again with the KAPA Library Quantification kit. A separate single-read 150-cycle Illumina NextSeq 550 flow cell was used to sequence each immunoSEQ 96-well plate. The paper's processing steps were these. Because only junctional sequences without quality scores were contained in the immunoSEQ output, filtering matching that applied to full-length reads could not be performed. To assign V/J genes and CDR3, sequences were annotated against IMGT germline references using PyIR, a Python wrapper for IgBLAST v1.9. Reads were filtered out if the reads had weak V/J assignments (E-value above 1e-6), no CDR3, stop codons, out-of-frame junctions, or ambiguous translated residues. V3J clonotypes were defined as sequences sharing an identical inferred V gene, J gene, and CDR3 amino acid sequence. Percentage overlap between repertoires was calculated by dividing the number of shared unique clonotypes by the size of the smaller repertoire. Repertoire richness was assessed with RTK rarefaction, the Chao1 estimator, and Recon v2.1 estimates of unobserved clonotypes. Generation probabilities for all TCRbeta clonotypes obtained by the gDNA method from a handful of donors were computed using OLGA. In its TCRdb copy, this immuneACCESS table keeps in-frame sequences only and misses some clones. Where compared with another copy, unresolved V genes explain less than half of these, and the others have no known cause. The V and J calls and clone size come from that table; D and trimming were worked out from the DNA. The sample records over a million clones, roughly 75% of which are singletons. In total, the top ten clones hold around 1.4% of the sample.

The data were obtained in a study of shared clonotypes between healthy human individuals (dated by TCRdb to 2018 to 2020). Regarding the complete study: The cohort included three men and two women between 18 and 49 years of age. To estimate repertoire size and how much clonotype sharing occurs between individuals, the study deeply sequenced the blood TCR repertoires of several healthy adults. For each donor, three plates each were used for CD4 naive and CD4 memory, two plates were used for CD8 naive, and one plate was used for CD8 memory. To increase sequencing depth and limit assay-specific biases, TCR repertoire library preparation and sequencing were carried out by different laboratories using diverse techniques. Between about 0.8 and 9 billion PBMCs per donor were obtained by leukapheresis.

General study outcomes and caveats: Larger estimated clonotype richness was generally found for naive subsets than for memory subsets. Because the study included a small number of donors, the genetic and exposure-history diversity represented was limited. Sampling was limited to blood, and TCR repertoires in tissue likely differ from TCR repertoires in blood. Incomplete sequencing was indicated by rarefaction of sorted-subset datasets, despite the large sequencing depth. Higher generation probabilities were observed for clonotypes shared by all four sorted-subset donors than for non-shared clonotypes. Pairwise subsampling led to the expectation that sequencing depth would affect the degree of clonotype sharing among donors. When four donors were compared, the shared fraction of clonotypes was about 5.5% for naive CD4, 3% to 4% for naive CD8, 2.3% for memory CD4, and 0.35% to 0.4% for memory CD8.

The chain employs TRBV6-6 and TRBJ1-2; a weak D assignment points to TRBD1 (5 bases agree). The sequenced sample consisted of memory CD4+ T cells sorted from blood. The cell subset or site label of this sample denotes: CD45RA-negative fraction. The source is a young man in good health. The DNA reads TGTGCCAGCAGCCTGAGAGGGGCGGATGGCTACACCTTC. The translation is CASSLRGADGYTF.